This TCR beta chain appears in the sequencing data of a study of CD8+ T cells in alopecia areata. In the study overall: Tofacitinib ran 6 to 18 months, followed by 6 months off drug.

Study-wide findings and caveats: Higher clonality was seen in lesional scalp than in normal scalp, especially in alopecia totalis/universalis.

On this clone: Its antigen is as yet unknown.

TCR sequencing used cDNA made by reverse transcription of extracted RNA. Using immunoSEQ multiplex PCR, the repertoire was profiled, and TCRdb retains in-frame clones only, with some absent. The sample shows around 130,000 clones, 45% to 65% of them seen only once. The V end lost 1 base, the J end lost 3 bases, and 10 bases lay between the germline ends. The CDR3 is 15 residues long. CDR1 LNHDA and CDR2 SQIVND come from the germline V gene (reference sequence). V is TRBV19 and J is TRBJ1-5, with a weak D call TRBD1 (6 bases). This clonotype was sampled from a human donor with alopecia areata. The sample was CD4+ T cells sorted from blood, taken at week 0. Here the CDR3 reads CASSIGGQVNQPQHF. The CDR3 nucleotides are TGTGCCAGTAGTATAGGGGGGCAGGTCAATCAGCCCCAGCATTTT. The variable domain in full, completed from reference TRBV19 and TRBJ1-5, reads DGGITQSPKYLFRKEGQNVTLSCEQNLNHDAMYWYRQDPGQGLRLIYYSQIVNDFQKGDIAEGYSVSREKKESFPLTVTSAQKNPTAFYLCASSIGGQVNQPQHFGDGTRLSIL.